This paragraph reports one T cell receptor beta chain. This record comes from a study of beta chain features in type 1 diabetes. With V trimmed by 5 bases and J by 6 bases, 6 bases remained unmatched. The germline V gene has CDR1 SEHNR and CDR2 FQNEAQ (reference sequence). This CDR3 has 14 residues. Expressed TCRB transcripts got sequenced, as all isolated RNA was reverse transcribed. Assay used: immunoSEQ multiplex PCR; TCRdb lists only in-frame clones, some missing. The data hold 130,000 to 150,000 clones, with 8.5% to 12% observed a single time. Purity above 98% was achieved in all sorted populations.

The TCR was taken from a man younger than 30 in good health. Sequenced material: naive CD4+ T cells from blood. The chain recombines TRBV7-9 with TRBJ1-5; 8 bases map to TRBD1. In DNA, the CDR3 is TGTGCCAGCAGCCCCCAGGGGGCCGCTCAGCCCCAGCATTTT. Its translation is CASSPQGAAQPQHF.